Following are 10 T cell receptor beta chains from one sample sequenced in a study of read filtering for tumor transcriptome and immune sequencing. Molecular barcoded adaptors covering alpha/delta and beta/gamma chains were used on 400 to 450 ng RNA. TCRdb recomputed calls from the reads with MiXCR, one row per CDR3 protein. The sample has approximately 38,000 distinct CDR3 sequences; roughly an eighth are singletons. The specimen was a population of CD138-negative cells sorted from bone marrow. The receptors here all came from a donor aged 40 or older with multiple myeloma.

In this sample, this clonotype turned up many times. One end of the junction does not line up with germline, which may come from a read error. This chain links TRBV2 with TRBJ2-2; TRBD2 aligns across 8 bases. The CDR3 extends over 15 amino acids. Germline lookup yields CDR1 SNHLY and CDR2 FYNNEI. CDR3 coding DNA: TGTGCCAGCAGTAAAGCCAGCGGGAGCACCGGGGAGCTGTTTTTT. Translating it yields CASSKASGSTGELFF.

The chain carries TRBV30 and TRBJ2-2; perhaps D is TRBD1 or TRBD2 (6 bases each). V was clipped by 3 bases and J by 2 bases, with 10 bases between them. Looked up from germline, CDR1 is GTSNPN and CDR2 is SVGIG (reference sequence). The CDR3 extends over 14 amino acids. The CDR3 DNA follows: TGTGCCTGGAGAGGGGGGAAAAACACCGGGGAGCTGTTTTTT. Translated, it gives CAWRGGKNTGELFF.

Ten or more counts support this clonotype. The rearrangement links TRBV6-5 to TRBJ1-1, with D maybe TRBD1 (5 bases). CDR1 is MNHEY, CDR2 SVGAGI, per germline. V was trimmed by 6 bases and J by 1 base, leaving 12 bases between them. The CDR3 totals 14 residues. The CDR3 reads CASRQRGSNTEAFF. DNA of the CDR3: TGTGCCAGCAGGCAACGGGGGTCGAACACTGAAGCTTTCTTT.

Notes on this clonotype: A much larger clone differs from this one at a single base, so this may be a read error. The genes are TRBV20-1 and TRBJ1-6; 8 nucleotides line up with TRBD1. The CDR3 contains 16 residues. CDR1 and CDR2 (germline): DFQATT, SNEGSKA (reference sequence). The CDR3 protein is CSARALRDRIDSPLRF. The DNA of the CDR3 is TGCAGTGCTAGAGCGCTCCGGGACAGGATTGATTCACCCCTCCGCTTT.

As to this clonotype: It is likely a read error, because the conserved phenylalanine at the end of the CDR3 is missing. The chain carries TRBV7-9 and TRBJ1-3, with D perhaps matching TRBD1 (5 bases). V gave up 1 base and J gave up 4 bases, with 17 bases separating them. The CDR3 spans 17 residues. Germline-derived CDR1 and CDR2 are SEHNR and FQNEAQ (reference sequence). The CDR3 loop reads CASSLVSGGGAGNTIYS. The CDR3 nucleotides are TGTGCCAGCAGCTTAGTCAGCGGAGGAGGGGCCGGAAACACCATATATTCT.

In this sample, this clonotype turned up many times. This chain connects TRBV10-3 to TRBJ1-5; D call uncertain. V was pared by 0 bases and J by 11 bases, with 23 bases between. The germline gives CDR1 ENHRY, CDR2 SYGVKD. The CDR3 totals 17 residues. CDR3 coding DNA: TGTGCCATCAGTGAGTCGATGGGAGCCCAGGACGGTGGAGCCCAGCATTTT. Its translation is CAISESMGAQDGGAQHF.

As DNA, the CDR3 is TGTGCCAGCAGAAAATCCGGGACTAGCGGGAGCGGTGAGCAGTTCTTC. Its protein is CASRKSGTSGSGEQFF. The chain uses TRBV6-1 and TRBJ2-1, with 14 positions matching TRBD2. J gave up 9 bases and V 6 bases, and 10 bases lay outside the gene matches. Germline V gene data show CDR1 as MNHNS and CDR2 as SASEGT. There are 16 residues in the CDR3.

This clonotype was counted at least ten times. The J gene is TRBJ2-1, the V gene TRBV29-1; no definite D call. V shed 5 bases and J shed 9 bases, with 8 bases lying between them. The CDR3 has 10 residues. Germline assignment: CDR1 SQVTM and CDR2 ANQGSEA. The CDR3 is CSVLNIEQFF. The CDR3 nucleotides read TGCAGCGTTCTCAATATTGAGCAGTTCTTC.

The rearrangement links TRBV10-3 to TRBJ2-7; 7 bases map to TRBD1. V was clipped by 8 bases and J by 3 bases; unmatched bases: 10. The CDR3 spans 14 residues. The germline V gene has CDR1 ENHRY and CDR2 SYGVKD. DNA of the CDR3: TGTGCCATCTCCGAGGGGGCTAGCATCTACGAGCAGTACTTC. Its translation is CAISEGASIYEQYF.

This clonotype was observed many times. This sequence joins TRBV7-9 and TRBJ2-3; unclear D gene. The CDR3 loop spans 12 amino acids. The germline gives CDR1 SEHNR, CDR2 FQNEAQ (reference sequence). Trimming stripped 3 bases from V and 6 bases from J, with 7 bases between. The CDR3 nucleotides are TGTGCCAGCAGCTTCGGAGTGGATACGCAGTATTTT. It encodes CASSFGVDTQYF.